This T cell receptor beta chain stems from a study of cytomegalovirus exposure and HLA in healthy donors. Looking at the study overall: An early release of data contained 80 million to 85 million unique TCRs, which came from HLA-typed donors. Study-level findings and limits: A prior analysis recorded that most TCR beta V segments were productive about 87% or about 30% of the time. It was likely that a cluster of highly shared sequence variants was a sequencing artifact.

Concerning this clone itself: Its specificity is unknown.

Between the trimmed V and J ends, which lost 6 bases and 15 bases, there was a span of 20 bases. CDR3 length: 13 residues. Germline V lookup: CDR1 SEHNR, CDR2 FQNEAQ (reference sequence). PCR primers comprised 60 Vbeta and 13 Jbeta primers. Measured with immunoSEQ multiplex PCR; TCRdb has only the in-frame clones, and not every one. The sample totals about 88,000 clones. The chain has TRBV7-9 and TRBJ2-2; TRBD2 might be the D (6 bases). The sequence came from a girl aged 5-17 years in good health and CMV-seropositive. The sample taken for sequencing was PBMCs. The CDR3 sequence: CASRTGGARMVFF. The DNA of the CDR3 is TGTGCCAGCAGGACTGGCGGGGCGAGAATGGTGTTTTTT.